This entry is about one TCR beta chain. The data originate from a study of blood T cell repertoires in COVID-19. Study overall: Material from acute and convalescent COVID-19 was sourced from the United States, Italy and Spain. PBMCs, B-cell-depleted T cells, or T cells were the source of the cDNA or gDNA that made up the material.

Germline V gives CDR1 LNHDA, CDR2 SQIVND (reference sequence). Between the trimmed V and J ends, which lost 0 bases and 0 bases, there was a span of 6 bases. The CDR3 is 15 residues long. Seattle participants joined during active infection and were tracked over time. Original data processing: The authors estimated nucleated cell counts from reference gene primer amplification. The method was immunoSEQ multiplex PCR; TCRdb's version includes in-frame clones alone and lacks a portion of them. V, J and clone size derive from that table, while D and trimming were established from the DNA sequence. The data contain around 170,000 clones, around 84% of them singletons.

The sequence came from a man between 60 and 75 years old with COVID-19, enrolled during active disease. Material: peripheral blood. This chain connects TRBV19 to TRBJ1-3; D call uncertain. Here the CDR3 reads CASSIDPLSGNTIYF. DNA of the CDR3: TGTGCCAGTAGTATAGATCCCCTCTCTGGAAACACCATATATTTT.